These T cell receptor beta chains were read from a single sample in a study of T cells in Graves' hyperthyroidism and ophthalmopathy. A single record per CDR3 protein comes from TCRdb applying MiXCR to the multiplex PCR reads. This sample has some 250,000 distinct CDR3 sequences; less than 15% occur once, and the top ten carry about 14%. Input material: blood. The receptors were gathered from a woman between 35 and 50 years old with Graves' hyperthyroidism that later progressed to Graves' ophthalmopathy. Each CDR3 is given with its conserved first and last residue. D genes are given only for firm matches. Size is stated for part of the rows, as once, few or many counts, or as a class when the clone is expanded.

cdr3_aa: CASSPGQAFNEQFF
cdr3_nt: TGTGCCAGCTCACCCGGGCAGGCCTTCAATGAGCAGTTCTTC
v_call: TRBV18
clone_size: many
j_call: TRBJ2-1
cdr3_length: 14
d_call: -

cdr3_aa: CSARPSGIADTQYF
cdr3_nt: TGCAGTGCTAGGCCTAGCGGGATCGCGGATACGCAGTATTTT
v_call: TRBV20-1
clone_size: many
j_call: TRBJ2-3
cdr3_length: 14
d_call: TRBD2

cdr3_aa: CASSSGFQQETQYF
cdr3_nt: TGTGCCAGCAGCTCAGGGTTCCAGCAAGAGACCCAGTACTTC
v_call: TRBV5-8
clone_size: few
j_call: TRBJ2-5
cdr3_length: 14
d_call: -

cdr3_aa: CATSLDRGGQKLFF
cdr3_nt: TGTGCCACCAGCTTAGACAGGGGTGGACAAAAACTGTTTTTT
v_call: TRBV15
clone_size: many
j_call: TRBJ1-4
cdr3_length: 14
d_call: TRBD1

cdr3_aa: CAIRSLQGSPTGSGYTF
cdr3_nt: TGTGCCATCAGATCACTACAGGGATCGCCAACCGGCAGTGGCTACACCTTC
v_call: TRBV10-3
clone_size: many
j_call: TRBJ1-2
cdr3_length: 17
d_call: -

cdr3_aa: CATSRFPGLGQGSYNEQFF
cdr3_nt: TGTGCCACCAGCAGATTTCCCGGTCTGGGACAGGGCTCCTACAATGAGCAGTTCTTC
v_call: TRBV15
clone_size: few
j_call: TRBJ2-1
cdr3_length: 19
d_call: TRBD1

cdr3_aa: CATSRGQGGTEAFF
cdr3_nt: TGTGCCACCAGCAGAGGACAGGGGGGCACTGAAGCTTTCTTT
v_call: TRBV15
clone_size: many
j_call: TRBJ1-1
cdr3_length: 14
d_call: TRBD1

cdr3_aa: CASSWGGGTDTQYF
cdr3_nt: TGTGCCAGCAGTTGGGGAGGTGGGACAGATACGCAGTATTTT
v_call: TRBV7-9
clone_size: many
j_call: TRBJ2-3
cdr3_length: 14
d_call: -

cdr3_aa: CSAHGTSGRNNEQFF
cdr3_nt: TGCAGTGCTCACGGGACTAGCGGGAGAAACAATGAGCAGTTCTTC
v_call: TRBV20-1
clone_size: many
j_call: TRBJ2-1
cdr3_length: 15
d_call: TRBD2

cdr3_aa: CASSPGGQETQYF
cdr3_nt: TGTGCCAGTAGTCCGGGGGGGCAAGAGACCCAGTACTTC
v_call: TRBV19
clone_size: many
j_call: TRBJ2-5
cdr3_length: 13
d_call: TRBD2

cdr3_aa: CSARVVNEKLFF
cdr3_nt: TGCAGCGCCCGAGTGGTTAATGAAAAACTGTTTTTT
v_call: TRBV29-1
clone_size: -
j_call: TRBJ1-4
cdr3_length: 12
d_call: -

cdr3_aa: CASSQERIGLGNSPLHF
cdr3_nt: TGCGCCAGCAGCCAAGAACGGATAGGTTTGGGTAATTCACCCCTCCACTTT
v_call: TRBV4-1
clone_size: many
j_call: TRBJ1-6
cdr3_length: 17
d_call: -

cdr3_aa: CASSVFYNEQSF
cdr3_nt: TGTGCCAGCAGTGTCTTTTACAATGAGCAGTCCTTC
v_call: TRBV6-2/TRBV6-3
clone_size: -
j_call: TRBJ2-1
cdr3_length: 12
d_call: -

cdr3_aa: CATSILYGRGRYEQYF
cdr3_nt: TGTGCCACCAGCATACTTTATGGCAGGGGGAGGTACGAGCAGTACTTC
v_call: TRBV15
clone_size: -
j_call: TRBJ2-7
cdr3_length: 16
d_call: -

cdr3_aa: CSARVAGVAHNEQFF
cdr3_nt: TGCAGTGCTAGAGTAGCGGGAGTCGCACACAATGAGCAGTTCTTC
v_call: TRBV20-1
clone_size: -
j_call: TRBJ2-1
cdr3_length: 15
d_call: TRBD2